A selection of T cell receptor beta chains follows, all from one sample in a study of blood T cell repertoires in COVID-19. Sequencing used immunoSEQ multiplex PCR; TCRdb keeps in-frame clones, though not all of them. The sample has some 260,000 clones, around 80% seen once. Sequencing was carried out using PBMCs or T cells enriched from blood (not recorded which). All receptors come from a man aged 30-40 years with acute COVID-19. The CDR3 runs from the conserved cysteine through the conserved F or W. A D gene is named only where the DNA matches it firmly. The size field is filled for only some rows; it gives once, few, many or a size class.

d_gene	v_gene	j_gene	abundance	CDR3aa	CDR3nt
TRBD1	TRBV20-1	TRBJ1-6	.	CSASVLTGENSPLHF	TGCAGTGCTAGTGTTCTAACAGGGGAAAATTCACCCCTCCACTTT
TRBD2	TRBV7-6	TRBJ2-3	.	CASSSLAGAGDTQYF	TGTGCCAGCAGCTCACTAGCGGGGGCAGGAGATACGCAGTATTTT
TRBD1	TRBV27	TRBJ1-2	once	CASSPGQGVVGYTF	TGTGCCAGCAGCCCGGGACAGGGGGTCGTTGGCTACACCTTC
TRBD2	TRBV9	TRBJ2-3	.	CASSSGTSGSTDTQYF	TGTGCCAGCAGCTCAGGGACTAGCGGGAGCACAGATACGCAGTATTTT
.	TRBV6-1	TRBJ1-4	.	CASSEYQVDEKLFF	TGTGCCAGCAGTGAATATCAGGTGGATGAAAAACTGTTTTTT
TRBD1	TRBV6-1	TRBJ1-5	.	CASSDGQGGQPQHF	TGTGCCAGCAGTGACGGACAGGGCGGGCAGCCCCAGCATTTT
.	TRBV30	TRBJ1-6	few	CAWRQGNSPLHF	TGTGCCTGGAGGCAGGGTAATTCACCCCTCCACTTT
TRBD2	TRBV7-2	TRBJ2-1	.	CASSRTSGSTEQFF	TGTGCCAGCAGCAGGACTAGCGGGAGTACGGAGCAGTTCTTC
TRBD2	TRBV3-1/TRBV3-2	TRBJ2-1	.	CASRSIAGGRLKQFF	TGTGCCAGCAGATCCATAGCGGGAGGTCGGTTAAAGCAGTTCTTC
.	TRBV19	TRBJ1-5	.	CASSIYSDQPQHF	TGTGCCAGTAGTATATATTCGGATCAGCCCCAGCATTTT
.	TRBV7-3	TRBJ1-6	few	CASSLEGWNSPLHF	TGTGCCAGCAGCCTGGAGGGTTGGAATTCACCCCTCCACTTT
.	TRBV12-5	TRBJ1-2	.	CASGWYRFSDYGYTF	TGTGCTAGTGGCTGGTACAGATTTTCGGACTATGGCTACACCTTC
TRBD1	TRBV19	TRBJ2-6	.	CASSKGGQGFVAGANVLTF	TGTGCCAGTAGTAAAGGAGGACAGGGGTTTGTTGCTGGGGCCAACGTCCTGACTTTC
TRBD1	TRBV11-3	TRBJ1-2	.	CASSLRRDRDYGYTF	TGTGCCAGCAGCTTACGAAGGGACAGGGACTATGGCTACACCTTC
.	TRBV27	TRBJ1-2	.	CASSLSLGGNGGYTF	TGTGCCAGCAGTTTATCGCTCGGGGGGAACGGTGGCTACACCTTC
.	TRBV6-5	TRBJ1-2	.	CASSYMGTLYGYTF	TGTGCCAGCAGTTACATGGGCACCCTTTATGGCTACACCTTC
TRBD2	TRBV7-7	TRBJ2-2	.	CASSMTSGNTGELFF	TGTGCTAGCAGCATGACTAGCGGGAACACCGGGGAGCTGTTTTTT
TRBD2	TRBV5-4	TRBJ2-2	few	CASSPGTSGNTGELFF	TGTGCCAGCAGCCCTGGGACTAGCGGGAACACCGGGGAGCTGTTTTTT
.	TRBV27	TRBJ1-1	.	CASSFQAAPEAFF	TGTGCCAGCAGTTTCCAGGCAGCCCCTGAAGCTTTCTTT
.	TRBV18	TRBJ2-5	.	CASSPTRDETQYF	TGTGCCAGCTCACCGACGAGGGATGAGACCCAGTACTTC
TRBD1	TRBV7-2	TRBJ2-3	.	CASSPALDRATDTQYF	TGTGCCAGCAGCCCAGCGTTGGACAGGGCCACAGATACGCAGTATTTT
.	TRBV15	TRBJ1-4	.	CATSIGRDSYEKLFF	TGTGCCACCAGCATTGGGCGGGACTCCTATGAAAAACTGTTTTTT
TRBD1	TRBV29-1	TRBJ1-5	few	CSVLGQGGNQPQHF	TGCAGCGTCCTTGGACAGGGCGGCAATCAGCCCCAGCATTTT
TRBD2	TRBV24-1	TRBJ2-1	.	CATSDRLAGPSYNEQFF	TGTGCCACCAGTGATCGACTAGCGGGGCCCTCCTACAATGAGCAGTTCTTC
.	TRBV6-5	TRBJ1-2	once	CASSSVTRGYTF	TGTGCCAGCAGTTCGGTCACGAGGGGCTACACCTTC
.	TRBV30	TRBJ1-2	.	CAWTGGRFYGYTF	TGTGCCTGGACGGGGGGGCGGTTCTATGGCTACACCTTC
.	TRBV19	TRBJ1-4	.	CASSLPTATNEKLFF	TGTGCCAGTAGTCTCCCGACAGCAACTAATGAAAAACTGTTTTTT
TRBD1	TRBV19	TRBJ1-1	.	CASIDRGLITEAFF	TGTGCCAGTATTGACAGGGGGCTGATAACTGAAGCTTTCTTT
TRBD1	TRBV18	TRBJ2-2	.	CASSLRTGKTGELFF	TGTGCCAGCTCACTAAGGACAGGGAAGACCGGGGAGCTGTTTTTT
TRBD1	TRBV4-3	TRBJ1-5	.	CASSRYVGTGINQPQHF	TGCGCCAGCAGCCGGTACGTGGGGACAGGTATCAATCAGCCCCAGCATTTT
TRBD1	TRBV6-5	TRBJ1-2	few	CASSRDRDGYGYTF	TGTGCCAGCAGCCGGGACAGGGACGGCTATGGCTACACCTTC
.	TRBV14	TRBJ2-1	.	CASSQQVGQQFF	TGTGCCAGCAGCCAGCAGGTAGGCCAGCAGTTCTTC
.	TRBV3-1/TRBV3-2	TRBJ2-3	.	CASSLRPKTDTQYF	TGTGCCAGCAGCCTGAGGCCGAAAACAGATACGCAGTATTTT
TRBD1	TRBV28	TRBJ1-6	.	CASSQDRATPLHF	TGTGCCAGCTCTCAGGACAGGGCAACACCCCTCCACTTT
TRBD2	TRBV9	TRBJ2-2	.	CASSVKGTSGVGTGELFF	TGTGCCAGCAGCGTCAAGGGGACTAGCGGGGTGGGTACCGGGGAGCTGTTTTTT
.	TRBV5-6	TRBJ1-5	many	CASSASIYSNQPQHF	TGTGCCAGCAGCGCTTCGATCTATAGCAATCAGCCCCAGCATTTT
.	TRBV12-3/TRBV12-4	TRBJ1-2	.	CASSAQGLGGYTF	TGTGCCAGCAGCGCCCAGGGGCTGGGGGGCTACACCTTC
TRBD1	TRBV28	TRBJ1-1	.	CASSLGVTGWTEAFF	TGTGCCAGCAGTTTAGGGGTGACAGGGTGGACTGAAGCTTTCTTT
TRBD1	TRBV11-3	TRBJ1-1	few	CASSARGAHTEAFF	TGTGCCAGCAGCGCCAGGGGGGCCCACACTGAAGCTTTCTTT
TRBD2	TRBV7-2	TRBJ2-1	.	CASSLTSGRSYNEQFF	TGTGCCAGCAGCTTGACTAGCGGGAGATCCTACAATGAGCAGTTCTTC
.	TRBV6-5	TRBJ1-2	.	CATGAKTDPNYGYTF	TGTGCCACTGGGGCCAAGACGGATCCTAACTATGGCTACACCTTC
.	TRBV7-9	TRBJ2-5	.	CASSLIRDWETQYF	TGTGCCAGCAGCTTAATACGGGATTGGGAGACCCAGTACTTC
.	TRBV19	TRBJ1-4	.	CASSKEKATNEKLFF	TGTGCCAGTAGTAAGGAGAAAGCAACTAATGAAAAACTGTTTTTT
TRBD1	TRBV30	TRBJ1-6	.	CAWTWGGDRGRNSPLHF	TGTGCCTGGACTTGGGGGGGGGACAGGGGACGAAATTCACCCCTCCACTTT
TRBD2	TRBV10-1	TRBJ2-5	once	CASAGGPSTETQYF	TGCGCCAGTGCGGGGGGGCCTTCGACGGAGACCCAGTACTTC
.	TRBV9	TRBJ2-1	.	CASSAGINEQFF	TGTGCCAGCAGCGCAGGGATCAATGAGCAGTTCTTC
TRBD1	TRBV28	TRBJ1-5	.	CASSLPGTAENQPQHF	TGTGCCAGCAGTTTACCCGGGACAGCAGAGAATCAGCCCCAGCATTTT
.	TRBV27	TRBJ1-4	few	CASSLQGTTNEKLFF	TGTGCCAGCAGTTTGCAGGGGACAACTAATGAAAAACTGTTTTTT
.	TRBV12-5	TRBJ1-5	.	CASGPGQSYQPQHF	TGTGCTAGTGGTCCTGGACAGTCTTATCAGCCCCAGCATTTT
.	TRBV12-5	TRBJ1-1	.	CASARHLGAVNTEAFF	TGTGCTAGTGCGAGGCATTTGGGGGCCGTGAACACTGAAGCTTTCTTT
.	TRBV24-1	TRBJ1-1	.	CATSPASPMNTEAFF	TGTGCCACCAGTCCCGCGTCTCCCATGAACACTGAAGCTTTCTTT
TRBD2	TRBV6-5	TRBJ2-3	.	CASQAGGPSTDTQYF	TGTGCCAGCCAAGCGGGGGGCCCGAGCACAGATACGCAGTATTTT
.	TRBV5-1	TRBJ2-1	.	CASSLVEANEQFF	TGCGCCAGCAGCTTGGTGGAGGCCAATGAGCAGTTCTTC
TRBD1	TRBV24-1	TRBJ1-5	.	CATSDDSGGPNQPQHF	TGTGCCACCAGTGATGACTCAGGGGGCCCCAATCAGCCCCAGCATTTT
.	TRBV5-1	TRBJ1-6	.	CASSPSGFHSPLHF	TGCGCCAGCAGCCCCTCAGGGTTCCATTCACCCCTCCACTTT
.	TRBV6-4	TRBJ1-2	.	CASSDGQGSYGYTF	TGTGCCAGCAGTGACGGGCAGGGAAGCTATGGCTACACCTTC
.	TRBV6-2/TRBV6-3	TRBJ1-3	few	CASSYSLSGNTIYF	TGTGCCAGCAGTTATAGCCTCTCTGGAAACACCATATATTTT
.	TRBV3-1/TRBV3-2	TRBJ1-5	.	CASSNRDQPQHF	TGTGCCAGCAGTAACAGGGATCAGCCCCAGCATTTT
.	TRBV14	TRBJ2-2	few	CASSPWQSANTGELFF	TGTGCCAGCAGCCCTTGGCAGAGCGCGAACACCGGGGAGCTGTTTTTT